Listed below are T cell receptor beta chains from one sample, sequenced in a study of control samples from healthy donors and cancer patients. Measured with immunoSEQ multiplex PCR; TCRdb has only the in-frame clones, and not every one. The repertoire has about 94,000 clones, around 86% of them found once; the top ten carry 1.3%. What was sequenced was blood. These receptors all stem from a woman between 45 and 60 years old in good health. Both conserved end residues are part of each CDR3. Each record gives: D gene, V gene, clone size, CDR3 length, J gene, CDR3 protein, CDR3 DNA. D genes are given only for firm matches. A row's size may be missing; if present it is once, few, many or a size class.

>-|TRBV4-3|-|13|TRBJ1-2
CASSQEYNYGYTF
TGCGCCAGCAGCCAAGAGTACAACTATGGCTACACCTTC
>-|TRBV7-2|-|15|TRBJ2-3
CASSLYGQSTDTQYF
TGTGCCAGCAGCTTATATGGCCAGAGCACAGATACGCAGTATTTT
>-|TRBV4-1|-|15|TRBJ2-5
CASSLTPDGSETQYF
TGCGCCAGCAGCCTTACTCCAGACGGTTCAGAGACCCAGTACTTC
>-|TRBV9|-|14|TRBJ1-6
CASSPTVGGSPLHF
TGTGCCAGCAGCCCTACTGTAGGGGGTTCACCCCTCCACTTT
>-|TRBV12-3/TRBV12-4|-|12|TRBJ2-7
CASSWSSGFEYF
TGTGCCAGCAGTTGGTCTTCGGGGTTCGAGTACTTC
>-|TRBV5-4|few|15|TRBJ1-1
CASSFFGWGNTEAFF
TGTGCCAGCAGCTTCTTTGGGTGGGGGAACACTGAAGCTTTCTTT
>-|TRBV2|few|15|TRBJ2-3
CASGSQGGSTDTQYF
TGTGCCAGCGGGTCTCAAGGGGGGAGCACAGATACGCAGTATTTT
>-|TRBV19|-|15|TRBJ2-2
CASKGGGLDTGELFF
TGTGCCAGTAAGGGGGGCGGATTAGACACCGGGGAGCTGTTTTTT
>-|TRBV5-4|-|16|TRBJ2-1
CASSSRGSGSRNEQFF
TGTGCCAGCAGCTCCAGGGGTTCCGGGAGTCGGAATGAGCAGTTCTTC
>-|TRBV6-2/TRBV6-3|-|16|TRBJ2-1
CASSRHAGWSYNEQFF
TGTGCCAGCAGTCGCCATGCTGGCTGGTCCTACAATGAGCAGTTCTTC
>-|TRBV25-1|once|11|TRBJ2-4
CASSEYDSLYF
TGTGCCAGCAGTGAATACGACAGTTTGTACTTC
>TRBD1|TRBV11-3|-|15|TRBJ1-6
CASSTSTGVGSPLHF
TGTGCCAGCAGCACCTCGACAGGGGTTGGATCACCCCTCCACTTT
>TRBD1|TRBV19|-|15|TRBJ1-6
CASRGTGPINSPLHF
TGTGCCAGTAGGGGGACAGGGCCTATTAATTCACCCCTCCACTTT
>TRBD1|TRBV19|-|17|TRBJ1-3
CASTPIRGQFSGNTIYF
TGTGCCAGTACCCCCATTAGGGGACAGTTCTCTGGAAACACCATATATTTT
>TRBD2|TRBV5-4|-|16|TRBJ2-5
CASSQTMTSAQETQYF
TGTGCCAGCAGCCAAACAATGACTAGCGCCCAAGAGACCCAGTACTTC
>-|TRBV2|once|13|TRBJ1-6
CASHRDGNSPLHF
TGTGCCAGCCACCGGGACGGTAATTCACCCCTCCACTTT
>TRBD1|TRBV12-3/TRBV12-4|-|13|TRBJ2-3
CASRGTGADTQYF
TGTGCCAGTAGGGGGACAGGGGCAGATACGCAGTATTTT
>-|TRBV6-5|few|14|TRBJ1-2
CASTPGGGRGGYTF
TGTGCCAGCACCCCCGGGGGGGGCAGAGGTGGCTACACCTTC
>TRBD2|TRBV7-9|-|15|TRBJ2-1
CASSLKLAGGDEQFF
TGTGCCAGCAGCTTGAAGCTAGCGGGAGGGGATGAGCAGTTCTTC
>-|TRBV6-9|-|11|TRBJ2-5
CASSQQETQYF
TGTGCCAGCAGCCAACAAGAGACCCAGTACTTC
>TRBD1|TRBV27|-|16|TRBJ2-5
CATSSHIRDREETQYF
TGTGCCACCTCATCTCACATACGGGACAGGGAAGAGACCCAGTACTTC
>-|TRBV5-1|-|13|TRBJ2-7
CASSLAEGSEQYF
TGCGCCAGCAGCTTGGCGGAAGGCTCCGAGCAGTACTTC
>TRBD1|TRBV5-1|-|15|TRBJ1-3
CASTIGGQGGNTIYF
TGCGCCAGCACCATTGGTGGACAGGGCGGAAACACCATATATTTT
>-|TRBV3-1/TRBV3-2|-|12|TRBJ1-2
CASSQRTYGYTF
TGTGCCAGCAGCCAGCGGACCTATGGCTACACCTTC
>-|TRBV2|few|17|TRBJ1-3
CASSDSLVRGSGNTIYF
TGTGCCAGCAGTGACTCCCTTGTCAGGGGCTCTGGAAACACCATATATTTT
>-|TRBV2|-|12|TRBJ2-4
CASSGVPGVPHF
TGTGCCAGCAGTGGGGTTCCGGGAGTCCCCCACTTC
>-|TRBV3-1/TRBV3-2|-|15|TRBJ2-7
CASSQDTGLYREQYF
TGTGCCAGCAGCCAAGACACCGGACTATACCGCGAGCAGTACTTC
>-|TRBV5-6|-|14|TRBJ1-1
CASSLAIENTEAFF
TGTGCCAGCAGCTTGGCTATCGAGAACACTGAAGCTTTCTTT
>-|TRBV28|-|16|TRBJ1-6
CASSLIRGSYNSPLHF
TGTGCCAGCAGTTTAATTAGGGGCTCCTATAATTCACCCCTCCACTTT
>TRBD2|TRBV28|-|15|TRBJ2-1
CASSLPGGFYNEQFF
TGTGCCAGCAGTTTGCCGGGAGGCTTCTACAATGAGCAGTTCTTC
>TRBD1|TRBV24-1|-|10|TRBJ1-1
CAIQGGEAFF
TGTGCCATTCAGGGGGGTGAAGCTTTCTTT
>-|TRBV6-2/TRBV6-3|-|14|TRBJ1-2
CASSYSAGGVRYTF
TGTGCCAGCAGTTACTCGGCGGGGGGTGTTCGCTACACCTTC
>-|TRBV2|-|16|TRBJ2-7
CASILNGGQPPYEQYF
TGTGCCAGCATCCTAAACGGGGGACAGCCTCCCTACGAGCAGTACTTC
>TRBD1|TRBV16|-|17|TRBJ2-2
CASSQSRTGSGTGELFF
TGTGCCAGCAGCCAATCGAGGACAGGGTCGGGCACCGGGGAGCTGTTTTTT
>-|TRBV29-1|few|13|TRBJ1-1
CSVEWGAGTEAFF
TGCAGCGTTGAATGGGGGGCAGGCACTGAAGCTTTCTTT
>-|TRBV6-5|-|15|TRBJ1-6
CASSYRLISNSPLHF
TGTGCCAGCAGTTACAGATTGATAAGTAATTCACCCCTCCACTTT
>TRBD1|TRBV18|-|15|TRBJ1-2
CASSPLQGENYGYTF
TGTGCCAGCTCACCACTACAGGGGGAGAACTATGGCTACACCTTC
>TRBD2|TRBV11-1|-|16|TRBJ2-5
CASSAGTRIQQETQYF
TGTGCCAGCAGCGCCGGGACTAGGATACAACAAGAGACCCAGTACTTC
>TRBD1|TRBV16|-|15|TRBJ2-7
CASSQFGTGNYEQYF
TGTGCCAGCAGCCAATTCGGGACAGGGAACTACGAGCAGTACTTC
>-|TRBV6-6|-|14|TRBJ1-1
CASSYQGRNTEAFF
TGTGCCAGCAGTTATCAGGGCAGGAACACTGAAGCTTTCTTT